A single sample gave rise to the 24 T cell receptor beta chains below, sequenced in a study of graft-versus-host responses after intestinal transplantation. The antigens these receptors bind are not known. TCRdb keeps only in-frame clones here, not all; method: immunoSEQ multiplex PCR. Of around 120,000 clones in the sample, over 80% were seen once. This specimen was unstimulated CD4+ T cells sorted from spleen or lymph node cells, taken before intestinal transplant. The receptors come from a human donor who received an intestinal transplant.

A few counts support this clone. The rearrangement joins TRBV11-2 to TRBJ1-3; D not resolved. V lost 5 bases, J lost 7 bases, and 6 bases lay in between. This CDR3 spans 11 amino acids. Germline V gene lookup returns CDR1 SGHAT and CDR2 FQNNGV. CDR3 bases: TGTGCCAGCAGCCTACAGAACACCATATATTTT. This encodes CASSLQNTIYF.

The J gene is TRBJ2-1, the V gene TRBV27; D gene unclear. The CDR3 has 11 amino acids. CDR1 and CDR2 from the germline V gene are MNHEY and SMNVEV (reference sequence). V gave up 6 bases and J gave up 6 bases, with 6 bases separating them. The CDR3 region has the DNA TGTGCCAGCAGAATCCTCAATGAGCAGTTCTTC. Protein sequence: CASRILNEQFF.

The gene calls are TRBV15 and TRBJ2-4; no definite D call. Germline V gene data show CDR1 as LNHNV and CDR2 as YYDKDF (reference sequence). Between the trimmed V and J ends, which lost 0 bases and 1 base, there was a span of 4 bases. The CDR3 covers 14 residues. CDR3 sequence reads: CATSRDFAKNIQYF. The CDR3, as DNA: TGTGCCACCAGCAGAGATTTCGCCAAAAACATTCAGTACTTC.

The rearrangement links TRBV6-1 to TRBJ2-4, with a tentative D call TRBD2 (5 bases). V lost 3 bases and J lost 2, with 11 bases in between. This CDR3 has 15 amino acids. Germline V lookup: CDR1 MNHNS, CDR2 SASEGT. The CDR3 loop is CASSDPGGSKNIQYF. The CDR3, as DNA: TGTGCCAGCAGTGACCCGGGCGGGTCCAAAAACATTCAGTACTTC.

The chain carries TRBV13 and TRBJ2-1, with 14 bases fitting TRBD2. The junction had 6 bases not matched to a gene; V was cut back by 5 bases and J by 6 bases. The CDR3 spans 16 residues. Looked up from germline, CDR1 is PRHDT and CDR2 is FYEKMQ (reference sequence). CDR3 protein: CASSLRGTSGSNEQFF. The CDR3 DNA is TGTGCCAGCAGCCTCAGAGGGACTAGCGGGAGCAATGAGCAGTTCTTC.

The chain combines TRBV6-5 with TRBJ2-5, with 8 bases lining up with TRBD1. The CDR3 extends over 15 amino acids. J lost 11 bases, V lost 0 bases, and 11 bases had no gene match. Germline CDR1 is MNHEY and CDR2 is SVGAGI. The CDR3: CASSYSQGALGEQYF. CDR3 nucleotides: TGTGCCAGCAGTTACTCGCAGGGGGCGCTGGGAGAGCAGTACTTC.

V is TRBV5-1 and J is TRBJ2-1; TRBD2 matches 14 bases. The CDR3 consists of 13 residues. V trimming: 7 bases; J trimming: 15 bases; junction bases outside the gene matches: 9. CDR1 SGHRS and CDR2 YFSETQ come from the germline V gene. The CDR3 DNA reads TGCGCCAGCGGTCCGAGACTAGCGGGGGGGCTGTTCTTC. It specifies CASGPRLAGGLFF.

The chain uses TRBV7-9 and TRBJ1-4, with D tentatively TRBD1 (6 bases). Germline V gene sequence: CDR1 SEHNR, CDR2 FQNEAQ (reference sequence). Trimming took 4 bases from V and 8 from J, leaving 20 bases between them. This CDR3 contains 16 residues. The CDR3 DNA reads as TGTGCCAGCAGCTCCGGACAGACGGAGGACCGGGAAAAACTGTTTTTT. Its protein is CASSSGQTEDREKLFF. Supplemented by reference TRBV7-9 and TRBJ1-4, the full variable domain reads DTGVSQNPRHKITKRGQNVTFRCDPISEHNRLYWYRQTLGQGPEFLTYFQNEAQLEKSRLLSDRFSAERPKGSFSTLEIQRTEQGDSAMYLCASSSGQTEDREKLFFGSGTQLSVL.

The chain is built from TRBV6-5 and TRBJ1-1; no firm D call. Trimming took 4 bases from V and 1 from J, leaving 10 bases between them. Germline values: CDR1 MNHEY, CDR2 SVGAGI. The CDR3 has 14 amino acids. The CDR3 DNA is TGTGCCAGCAGTTCGGTCCCAGGGAACACTGAAGCTTTCTTT. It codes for CASSSVPGNTEAFF.

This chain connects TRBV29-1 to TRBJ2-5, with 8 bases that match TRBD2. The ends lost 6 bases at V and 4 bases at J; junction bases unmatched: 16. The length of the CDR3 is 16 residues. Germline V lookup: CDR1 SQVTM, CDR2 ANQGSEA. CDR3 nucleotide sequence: TGCAGCGTAAGCGGGACTGGCGGGAGGAGGGCAGAGACCCAGTACTTC. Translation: CSVSGTGGRRAETQYF.

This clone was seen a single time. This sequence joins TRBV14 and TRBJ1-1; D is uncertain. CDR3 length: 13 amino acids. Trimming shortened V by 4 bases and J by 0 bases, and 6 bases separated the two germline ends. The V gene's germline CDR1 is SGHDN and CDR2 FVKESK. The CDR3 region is CASSLTMNTEAFF. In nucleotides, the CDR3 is TGTGCCAGCAGCCTGACTATGAACACTGAAGCTTTCTTT.

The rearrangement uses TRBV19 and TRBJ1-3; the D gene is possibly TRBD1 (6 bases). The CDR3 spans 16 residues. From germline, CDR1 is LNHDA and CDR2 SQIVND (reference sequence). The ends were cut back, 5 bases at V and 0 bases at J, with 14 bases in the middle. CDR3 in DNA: TGTGCCAGTAGTTACGACTCAGGGGCCTCTGGAAACACCATATATTTT. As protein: CASSYDSGASGNTIYF.

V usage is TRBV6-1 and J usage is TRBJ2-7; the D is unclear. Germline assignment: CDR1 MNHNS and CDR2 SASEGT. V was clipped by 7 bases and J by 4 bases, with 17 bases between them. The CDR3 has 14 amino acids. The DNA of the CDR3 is TGTGCCAGCAAGACCCGGGTCCGTGGGTACGAGCAGTACTTC. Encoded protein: CASKTRVRGYEQYF.

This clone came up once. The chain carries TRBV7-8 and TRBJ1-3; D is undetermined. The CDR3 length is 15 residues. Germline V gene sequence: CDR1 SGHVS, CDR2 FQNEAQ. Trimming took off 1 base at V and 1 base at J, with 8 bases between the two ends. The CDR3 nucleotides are TGTGCCAGCAGCTTAGTGGTTCAATCTGGAAACACCATATATTTT. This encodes CASSLVVQSGNTIYF.

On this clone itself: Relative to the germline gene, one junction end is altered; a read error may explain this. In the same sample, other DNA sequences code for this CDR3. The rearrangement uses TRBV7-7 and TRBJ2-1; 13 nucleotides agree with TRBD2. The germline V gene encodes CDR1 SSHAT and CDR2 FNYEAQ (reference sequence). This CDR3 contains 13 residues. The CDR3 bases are TGTGCTAGCAGCGCCGGGACTAGCGGGAAGCAGTTCTTC. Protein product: CASSAGTSGKQFF.

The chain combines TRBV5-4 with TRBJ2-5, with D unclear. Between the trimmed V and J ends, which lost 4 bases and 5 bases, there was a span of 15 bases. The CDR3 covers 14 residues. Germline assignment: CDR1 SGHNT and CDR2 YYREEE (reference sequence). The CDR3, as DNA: TGTGCCAGCAGCCCCCGTTGGGGTAGGGAGACCCAGTACTTC. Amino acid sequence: CASSPRWGRETQYF.

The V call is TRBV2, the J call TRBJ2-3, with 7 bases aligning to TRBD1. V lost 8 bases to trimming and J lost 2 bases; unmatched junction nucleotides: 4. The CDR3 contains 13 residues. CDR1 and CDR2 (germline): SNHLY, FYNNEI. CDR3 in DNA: TGTGCCAGCGGACAGGAAGTCACAGATACGCAGTATTTT. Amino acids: CASGQEVTDTQYF.

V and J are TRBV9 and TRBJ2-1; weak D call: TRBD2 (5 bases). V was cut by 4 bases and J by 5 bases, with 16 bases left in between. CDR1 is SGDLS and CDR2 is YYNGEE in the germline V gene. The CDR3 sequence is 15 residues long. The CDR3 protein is CASSSPGRADNEQFF. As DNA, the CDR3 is TGTGCCAGCAGCTCCCCGGGTCGAGCGGACAATGAGCAGTTCTTC.

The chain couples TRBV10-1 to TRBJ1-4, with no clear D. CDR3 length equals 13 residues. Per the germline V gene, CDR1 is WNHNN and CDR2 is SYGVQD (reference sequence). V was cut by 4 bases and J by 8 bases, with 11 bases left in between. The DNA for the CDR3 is TGCGCCAGCAGTGTTGGATTTCGGGAAAAACTGTTTTTT. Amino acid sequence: CASSVGFREKLFF.

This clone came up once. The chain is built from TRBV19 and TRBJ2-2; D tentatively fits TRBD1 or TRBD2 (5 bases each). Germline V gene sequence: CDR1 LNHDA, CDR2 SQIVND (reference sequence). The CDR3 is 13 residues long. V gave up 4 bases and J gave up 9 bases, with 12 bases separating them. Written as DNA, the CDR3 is TGTGCCAGTAGTAAGGGGACCGCGCGGGAGCTGTTTTTT. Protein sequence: CASSKGTARELFF.

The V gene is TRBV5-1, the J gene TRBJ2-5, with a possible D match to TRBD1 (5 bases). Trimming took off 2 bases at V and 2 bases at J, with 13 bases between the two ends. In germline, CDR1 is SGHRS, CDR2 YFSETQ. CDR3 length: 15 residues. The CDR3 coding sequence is TGCGCCAGCAGCTTAAGCCCGACAGTTCAAGAGACCCAGTACTTC. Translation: CASSLSPTVQETQYF.

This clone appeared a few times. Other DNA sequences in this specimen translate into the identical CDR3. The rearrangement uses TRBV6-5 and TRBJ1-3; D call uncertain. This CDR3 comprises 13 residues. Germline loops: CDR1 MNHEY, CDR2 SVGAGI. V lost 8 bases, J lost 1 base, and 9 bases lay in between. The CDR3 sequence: CASVPASGNTIYF. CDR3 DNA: TGTGCCAGCGTACCAGCATCTGGAAACACCATATATTTT.

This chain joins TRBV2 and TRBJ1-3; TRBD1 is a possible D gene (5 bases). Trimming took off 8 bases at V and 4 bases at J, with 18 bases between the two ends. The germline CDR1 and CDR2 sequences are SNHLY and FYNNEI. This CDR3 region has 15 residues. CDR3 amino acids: CASEGMGLSGNTIYF. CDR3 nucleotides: TGTGCCAGCGAGGGCATGGGGCTGTCCGGAAACACCATATATTTT. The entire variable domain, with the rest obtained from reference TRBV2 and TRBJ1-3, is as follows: EPEVTQTPSHQVTQMGQEVILRCVPISNHLYFYWYRQILGQKVEFLVSFYNNEISEKSEIFDDQFSVERPDGSNFTLKIRSTKLEDSAMYFCASEGMGLSGNTIYFGEGSWLTVV.

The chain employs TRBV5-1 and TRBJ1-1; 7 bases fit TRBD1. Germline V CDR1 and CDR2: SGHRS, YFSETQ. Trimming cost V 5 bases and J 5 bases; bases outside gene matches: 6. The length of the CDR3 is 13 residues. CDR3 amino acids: CASRSKTGTEAFF. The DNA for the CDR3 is TGCGCCAGCAGATCTAAGACAGGGACTGAAGCTTTCTTT.